This T cell receptor (beta chain) is from a study of shared clonotypes between healthy human individuals. A note on this clone: One end of the junction varies from germline; a read error may be responsible.

The data were produced by immunoSEQ multiplex PCR, yet TCRdb's version contains in-frame clones alone and is incomplete. The table shows 450,000 to 500,000 clones, with about 78% occurring only once. The CDR3 loop spans 12 amino acids. Germline-derived CDR1 and CDR2 are SGHRS and YFSETQ. The rearrangement links TRBV5-1 to TRBJ2-1, with D possibly being TRBD2 (5 bases). This receptor was obtained from a middle-aged woman in good health. Some clones in this sample may be carry-over from other donors' samples. The sequenced sample consisted of PBMCs. CDR3 DNA: TGTGCCAGCAGCCGGACTGGCAATGAGCAGTTCTTC. This gives the protein CASSRTGNEQFF.